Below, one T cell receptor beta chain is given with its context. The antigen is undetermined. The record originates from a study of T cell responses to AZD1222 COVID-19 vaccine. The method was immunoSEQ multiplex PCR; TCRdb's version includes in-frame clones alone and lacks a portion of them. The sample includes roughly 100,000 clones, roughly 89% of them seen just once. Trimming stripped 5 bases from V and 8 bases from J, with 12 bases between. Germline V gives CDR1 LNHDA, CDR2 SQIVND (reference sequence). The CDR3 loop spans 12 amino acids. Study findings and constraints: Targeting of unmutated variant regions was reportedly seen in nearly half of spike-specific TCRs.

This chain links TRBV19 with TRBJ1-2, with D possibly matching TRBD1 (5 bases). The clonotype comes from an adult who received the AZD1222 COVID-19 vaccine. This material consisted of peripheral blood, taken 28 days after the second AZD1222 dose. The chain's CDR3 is CASSAGAWGYTF. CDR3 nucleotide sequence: TGTGCCAGTAGTGCCGGGGCCTGGGGCTACACCTTC.